This TCR beta chain was retrieved from a study of T cells in Graves' hyperthyroidism and ophthalmopathy. Study-wide findings and caveats: Expanded thyroid clonotypes (above 0.001) were mostly also found in blood.

Those with hyperthyroidism were 18 to 65 years old, newly diagnosed, and ill for under 2 months. Patients with uncontrolled infections, other autoimmune diseases, pregnancy or lactation were excluded. Clinical symptoms, serum thyroxine and TRAb, thyroid ultrasound and orbital computed tomography were used for the diagnoses. Amplification yielded TCR beta CDR3 regions, with RNA transcripts as the source. The HTBI set primed first-round TCR CDR3 RT-PCR. TCRdb re-called the multiplex PCR reads with MiXCR, one entry per CDR3 protein. This sample yields over 150,000 distinct CDR3 sequences, of which about 17% are seen a single time; over 45% belongs to the top ten. There are many counts of this clonotype. As yet, its antigen is unknown. The specimen was blood. This TCR was recovered from a woman between 50 and 59 years old with Graves' hyperthyroidism.

The CDR3 sequence: CASALNNQPQHF. For the CDR3, the DNA is TGTGCCAGCGCTCTCAACAATCAGCCCCAGCATTTT. The chain uses TRBV28 and TRBJ1-5; no definite D call. This CDR3 spans 12 amino acids. Per germline, CDR1 MDHEN and CDR2 SYDVKM. The germline V and J ends were trimmed by 8 bases and 3 bases, with 8 bases remaining between them.